These 9 T cell receptor beta chains were sequenced from one sample in a study of post-analysis software for immune sequencing data. Study-wide points: Roughly 5 TRBV segments (TRBV5-6, TRBV5-1 and TRBV20-1 among them) occurred more frequently in patients than in controls.

cDNA libraries for TCR beta contained unique molecular identifiers. One entry per CDR3 protein, called by TCRdb with MiXCR from the PCR reads. The data contain 650,000 to 850,000 distinct CDR3 sequences, just over 45% of them singletons. These receptors' targets are unknown. What was sequenced was blood. The source is a girl between 10 and 17 years old with multiple sclerosis.

In its sample, this clonotype was seen a few times. The gene calls are TRBV10-3 and TRBJ2-7; no firm D call. Deletions cut 2 bases from V and 3 bases from J, with 8 bases between. The V gene's germline CDR1 is ENHRY and CDR2 SYGVKD. The CDR3 extends over 13 amino acids. The DNA for the CDR3 is TGTGCCATCAGTGAGATGCGAGACTACGAGCAGTACTTC. Protein sequence: CAISEMRDYEQYF.

The J gene is TRBJ2-7, the V gene TRBV10-3; 11 bases line up with TRBD2. Germline V lookup: CDR1 ENHRY, CDR2 SYGVKD. The CDR3 extends over 16 amino acids. With 7 bases clipped from V and 0 bases from J, the junction kept 8 bases outside the gene matches. For the CDR3, the DNA is TGTGCCATCACCGACAAGACTAGCGGGAACTCCTACGAGCAGTACTTC. Translated, it gives CAITDKTSGNSYEQYF.

The chain joins TRBV4-3 to TRBJ2-5, with unresolved D. The J call may be faulty, since TRBJ2-7 better matches the DNA end. The CDR3 consists of 16 residues. Germline CDR1 and CDR2: LGHNA and YSLEER. The CDR3, as DNA: TGCGCCAGCAGCCAAGATTCGGCAGCTCTCTCCTACGAGCAGTACTTC. Translation: CASSQDSAALSYEQYF.

J is TRBJ1-1 and V is TRBV5-5; D remains ambiguous. Trimming pared 4 bases from V and 3 bases from J, leaving 10 bases between. The germline V gene encodes CDR1 SGHKS and CDR2 YYEKEE (reference sequence). CDR3 length: 13 residues. CDR3 DNA: TGTGCCAGCAGCCCCGGGAAGGACACTGAAGCTTTCTTT. This sequence encodes CASSPGKDTEAFF.

The CDR3 protein is CATSRVPSGAGGAYEQYF. Written as DNA, the CDR3 is TGTGCCACCAGCAGAGTGCCCTCGGGAGCAGGGGGTGCCTACGAGCAGTACTTC. The V call is TRBV15, the J call TRBJ2-7; the D gene is possibly TRBD1 (7 bases). CDR3 size: 18 residues. CDR1 is LNHNV, CDR2 YYDKDF, per germline (reference sequence). V dropped 1 base and J dropped 2 bases, with 21 bases sitting between them.

This clonotype was seen a few times. The J gene is TRBJ2-7, the V gene TRBV7-8; the match to TRBD1 covers 7 bases. With V trimmed by 1 base and J by 7 bases, 10 bases remained unmatched. CDR3 length: 15 amino acids. Germline V CDR1 and CDR2: SGHVS, FQNEAQ. The CDR3 sequence: CASSLGPTGIYEQYF. DNA of the CDR3: TGTGCCAGCAGCTTAGGGCCGACAGGGATCTATGAGCAGTACTTC.

The chain is built from TRBV9 and TRBJ2-1; 7 bases match TRBD2. This CDR3 comprises 15 residues. The ends lost 0 bases at V and 4 bases at J; junction bases unmatched: 4. The germline gives CDR1 SGDLS, CDR2 YYNGEE. This CDR3 reads CASSVGSGQYNEQFF. CDR3 coding DNA: TGTGCCAGCAGCGTAGGTAGCGGGCAGTACAATGAGCAGTTCTTC.

The chain carries TRBV4-2 and TRBJ2-1; the D is unclear. The CDR3 has 14 amino acids. Germline-derived CDR1 and CDR2 are LGHNA and YNFKEQ. Trimming stripped 1 base from V and 9 bases from J, with 13 bases between. CDR3 protein: CASSQGSSAVEQFF. DNA of the CDR3: TGTGCCAGCAGCCAAGGGTCGTCGGCGGTTGAGCAGTTCTTC.

The J gene is TRBJ2-7, the V gene TRBV5-1; 9 bases line up with TRBD2. J gave up 2 bases and V 4 bases, and 7 bases lay outside the gene matches. The CDR3 contains 15 residues. From germline, CDR1 is SGHRS and CDR2 YFSETQ. The CDR3 protein is CASSRSTSGPYEQYF. In nucleotides, the CDR3 is TGCGCCAGCAGCCGATCGACTAGCGGCCCCTACGAGCAGTACTTC. The full variable domain, rest sourced from reference TRBV5-1 and TRBJ2-7, is KAGVTQTPRYLIKTRGQQVTLSCSPISGHRSVSWYQQTPGQGLQFLFEYFSETQRNKGNFPGRFSGRQFSNSRSEMNVSTLELGDSALYLCASSRSTSGPYEQYFGPGTRLTVT.